The 25 T cell receptor beta chains given below trace back to one sample, sequenced in a study of tumor-infiltrating lymphocytes in primary liver carcinoma. A constant-region primer primed TCR beta cDNA synthesis from 450 to 550 ng of total RNA. It was through three nested multiplex PCR rounds of slightly modified ARM-PCR that TCR beta libraries arose. Two initial PCR rounds of around 10 cycles each paired TRBV1-TRBV30 forward primers with a C-beta reverse primer. From the multiplex PCR reads, TCRdb called clonotypes with MiXCR, one entry per CDR3 protein. The sample shows 100,000 to 150,000 distinct CDR3 sequences, around 64% of them seen only once. Investigators took RNA and DNA out together from approximately 22-30 mg of unsorted bulk tissue. Material: liver tumor tissue from sampling region 3. Subset defined: tumor region T3, left-lateral pole. The receptors originated from an older woman with primary liver carcinoma and hepatitis B virus infection.

DNA of the CDR3: TGTGCCAGCAGTATCCACCTACGAAACAATCAGCCCCAGTATTTT. Its protein is CASSIHLRNNQPQYF. The V and J genes are TRBV6-1 and TRBJ1-5; no clear D gene. The end of the DNA fits TRBJ2-3 better, so the J call may be wrong. From germline, CDR1 is MNHNS and CDR2 SASEGT. The CDR3 runs 15 residues.

Points on this clonotype: The conserved phenylalanine or tryptophan normally closing the CDR3 is absent here, so this likely arose from a read error. The chain couples TRBV12-3 or TRBV12-4 to TRBJ2-7; TRBD2 is a possible D gene (5 bases). V was shortened by 9 bases and J by 5 bases, with 20 bases between the two germline ends. The length of the CDR3 is 14 residues. The chain's CDR3 is CASSLRGYYNEQYS. The DNA of the CDR3 is TGTGCCAGTAGTCTACGGGGTTACTACAACGAGCAGTACTCC.

About this clonotype: One end of the junction does not line up with germline, which may come from a read error. V gene TRBV7-9 combines with J gene TRBJ1-4, with TRBD1 identical over 8 bases. CDR1 SEHNR and CDR2 FQNEAQ come from the germline V gene (reference sequence). This CDR3 spans 16 amino acids. The CDR3: CTSSLVTGTGRGKLFF. The CDR3 coding sequence is TGTACCAGCAGCTTAGTTACCGGGACAGGACGCGGAAAACTGTTTTTT. Combining the CDR3 with reference TRBV7-9 and TRBJ1-4 gives the whole variable domain DTGVSQNPRHKITKRGQNVTFRCDPISEHNRLYWYRQTLGQGPEFLTYFQNEAQLEKSRLLSDRFSAERPKGSFSTLEIQRTEQGDSAMYLCTSSLVTGTGRGKLFFGSGTQLSVL.

On this clonotype itself: This may be a read error, as it is one base from a much larger clone. This chain links TRBV12-3 or TRBV12-4 with TRBJ2-5; 7 bases fit TRBD1. Unmatched junction bases numbered 8, after V lost 3 bases and J lost 4 bases. The CDR3 has 15 amino acids. CDR3 bases: TGTGCCAGCAGTTTCGGGACAGAGGATTTAGAGACCCAGTACTTC. It codes for CASSFGTEDLETQYF.

With respect to this clonotype: The junction does not match germline at one end; this may be a read error. The chain has TRBV11-1 and TRBJ1-1; possible D gene TRBD1, 6 bases. Germline CDR1 is SGHAT and CDR2 is FQDESV (reference sequence). CDR3 length: 14 amino acids. Here the CDR3 DNA reads TGTGCCAGCAGCTTAGGCAGGGGAGGGACTGATGCTCTCTTT. Translated: CASSLGRGGTDALF.

This clonotype appeared a few times. The chain couples TRBV29-1 to TRBJ2-3; 10 bases map to TRBD1. The CDR3 loop spans 14 amino acids. The germline V gene has CDR1 SQVTM and CDR2 ANQGSEA. Trimming took 8 bases from V and 4 from J; bases not matched to a gene: 9. The CDR3 nucleotides are TGCAGCCCTTGGACAGGGGGTGCGGCAGATACGCAGTATTTT. This gives the protein CSPWTGGAADTQYF.

Worth noting for this clonotype: At one boundary the junction diverges from the germline segment, which might be a read error. The gene calls are TRBV6-5 and TRBJ2-1, with 7 bases fitting TRBD2. The CDR3 length is 15 residues. Germline V gene lookup returns CDR1 MNHEY and CDR2 SVGAGI. The CDR3 DNA follows: TGTGCCAGCAGGGGAGGGACCTCCAACCTCAATGAGCAGCTCTTC. As protein: CASRGGTSNLNEQLF.

The gene calls are TRBV11-2 and TRBJ2-7; 7 positions match TRBD1. CDR1 is SGHAT and CDR2 is FQNNGV in the germline V gene. The J segment lost 2 bases and the V segment lost 5 bases, leaving 3 bases of the junction unmatched. The CDR3 is 13 residues long. The chain's CDR3 is CASSHTGAYEQYF. The CDR3, as DNA: TGTGCCAGCAGCCATACAGGGGCCTACGAGCAGTACTTC.

Of note for this clonotype: It is likely a read error, because the conserved phenylalanine at the end of the CDR3 is missing. The V call is TRBV5-8, the J call TRBJ1-2; D gene ambiguous. V lost 3 bases, J lost 5 bases, and 8 bases lay in between. CDR1 and CDR2 (germline): SGHTS, YDEGEE. The CDR3 has 12 amino acids. CDR3 sequence: CASSSRCYGYTL. Here the CDR3 DNA reads TGTGCCAGCAGCTCCAGGTGTTATGGCTACACCCTC.

The chain employs TRBV11-2 and TRBJ2-2, with 7 bases aligning to TRBD2. The CDR3 is made up of 14 amino acids. Germline V lookup: CDR1 SGHAT, CDR2 FQNNGV. CDR3 DNA sequence: TGTACCAACAGCTTAGCGGGTGACACCGGGGAGCTGTTTTTT. This sequence encodes CTNSLAGDTGELFF.

In its sample, this clonotype ranks as medium-sized. CDR3 sequence: CASSPDFPREGSYEQYF. The CDR3 DNA reads TGTGCCAGCAGCCCCGACTTCCCTCGGGAGGGCTCCTACGAGCAGTACTTC. V gene TRBV11-2 combines with J gene TRBJ2-7, with TRBD2 identical over 8 bases. The J segment lost 0 bases and the V segment lost 5 bases, leaving 12 bases of the junction unmatched. This CDR3 has 17 amino acids. Germline CDR1 SGHAT, CDR2 FQNNGV. The complete variable domain, with remaining parts taken from reference TRBV11-2 and TRBJ2-7, reads EAGVAQSPRYKIIEKRQSVAFWCNPISGHATLYWYQQILGQGPKLLIQFQNNGVVDDSQLPKDRFSAERLKGVDSTLKIQPAKLEDSAVYLCASSPDFPREGSYEQYFGPGTRLTVT.

This clonotype was counted many times. CDR3: CASSLSSNTEAFF. In nucleotides, the CDR3 is TGTGCCAGCAGCTTATCCTCGAACACTGAAGCTTTCTTT. This chain joins TRBV7-3 and TRBJ1-1; D unclear. Germline V gives CDR1 SGHTA, CDR2 FQGTGA. The CDR3 has 13 amino acids. V lost 2 bases and J lost 1, with 5 bases in between.

Of note for this clonotype: The junction shows a germline mismatch at one end, possibly a read error. This chain connects TRBV12-3 or TRBV12-4 to TRBJ2-1; the match to TRBD2 covers 10 bases. This CDR3 has 15 amino acids. The CDR3 nucleotides read TGTGTCAGCAGTTTATTCGCTAGCGGGAGCAATGAGCAGTTCTTC. This codes for CVSSLFASGSNEQFF.

This clonotype was counted a single time. At one end the junction does not follow the germline gene, possibly because of a read error. This chain links TRBV2 with TRBJ2-5, with a weak D call TRBD2 (6 bases). Germline values: CDR1 SNHLY, CDR2 FYNNEI. This CDR3 is built from 14 residues. CDR3 loop: CASSERARLETQYF. In DNA, the CDR3 is TGCGCCAGCAGTGAGCGGGCTAGGTTGGAGACCCAGTACTTC.

This chain connects TRBV28 to TRBJ2-1; D is undetermined. Trimming cost V 2 bases and J 14 bases, with 13 bases left between them. CDR1 and CDR2 (germline): MDHEN, SYDVKM. The CDR3 is 12 amino acids. The chain's CDR3 is CASSLRLGGKFF. Here the CDR3 DNA reads TGTGCCAGCAGTTTAAGGTTAGGCGGCAAGTTCTTC.

Comment on this clonotype: A much bigger clone sits one base away, suggesting this may be a read error. No conserved phenylalanine or tryptophan is present at the end of the CDR3, so a read error is the likely explanation. The chain joins TRBV29-1 to TRBJ2-5; 7 bases match TRBD2. Trimming removed 7 bases from V and 7 bases from J; junction bases left unmatched: 0. Germline V gene data show CDR1 as SQVTM and CDR2 as ANQGSEA. The CDR3 sequence is 9 residues long. CDR3 protein: CSGGGTQYL. In DNA, the CDR3 is TGCAGCGGGGGGGGGACCCAGTACCTC.

With regard to this clonotype: The junction does not match germline at one end; this may be a read error. The chain is built from TRBV28 and TRBJ2-7, with unresolved D. The germline V gene has CDR1 MDHEN and CDR2 SYDVKM. The CDR3 loop spans 17 amino acids. The CDR3 DNA is TGTGCCAGCTGTTTAATGGGTTTCACAAGGATTTCCTACGAGCAGTACTTC. Its translation: CASCLMGFTRISYEQYF.

Points on this clonotype: The CDR3 end shows no conserved phenylalanine or tryptophan, and so a read error is likely. The rearrangement uses TRBV5-1 and TRBJ1-6, with TRBD1 as a possible D gene (5 bases). Germline V gives CDR1 SGHRS, CDR2 YFSETQ. The CDR3 has 16 residues. The V end lost 2 bases, the J end lost 4 bases, and 13 bases lay between the germline ends. For the CDR3, the DNA is TGCGCCAGCAGCTTTTCCCCAACAGGATATAATTCACCCCTCCACTCT. Its protein is CASSFSPTGYNSPLHS.

Many counts were recorded for this clonotype. The genes are TRBV6-1 and TRBJ2-7; a possible D gene is TRBD2 (5 bases). Germline assignment: CDR1 MNHNS and CDR2 SASEGT. The CDR3 is made up of 16 amino acids. Between the trimmed V and J ends, which lost 1 base and 2 bases, there was a span of 15 bases. CDR3 region: CASSEDPGVRAYEQYF. The DNA of the CDR3 is TGTGCCAGCAGTGAAGATCCCGGGGTGAGGGCCTACGAGCAGTACTTC.

This clonotype was detected only a few times. The chain uses TRBV28 and TRBJ1-1; D may be TRBD1 (5 bases). Germline V gene data show CDR1 as MDHEN and CDR2 as SYDVKM. The CDR3 has 15 amino acids. The ends were cut back, 2 bases at V and 1 base at J, with 11 bases in the middle. In DNA form, the CDR3 reads TGTGCCAGCAGTTTAATGGGGCGGCCGAACACTGAAGCTTTCTTT. Translation gives CASSLMGRPNTEAFF.

This clonotype was detected ten times or more. The CDR3 coding sequence is TGCAGCGGTACGGGACTAGCGGGAGTGAAAGCCTCCTACGAGCAGTACTTC. Translating gives CSGTGLAGVKASYEQYF. V gene TRBV29-1 combines with J gene TRBJ2-7; 14 bases match TRBD2. This CDR3 spans 17 amino acids. After removal of 7 bases from V and 0 bases from J, the junction contained 11 bases not matched to a gene. Per the germline V gene, CDR1 is SQVTM and CDR2 is ANQGSEA.

This clonotype was observed a handful of times. The chain uses TRBV5-1 and TRBJ2-1; 9 bases fit TRBD1. Germline CDR1 and CDR2: SGHRS and YFSETQ. This CDR3 is built from 14 residues. V was pared by 6 bases and J by 8 bases, with 9 bases of the junction left unmatched. CDR3 bases: TGCGCCAGCAAAAGGACAGGGGAGGGCGATGAGCAGTTCTTC. This gives the protein CASKRTGEGDEQFF.

Regarding this clonotype: A much larger clone lies one base from this, so it may be a read error. V usage is TRBV4-1 and J usage is TRBJ2-7; 7 nucleotides align to TRBD1. This CDR3 spans 16 amino acids. In germline, CDR1 is MGHRA, CDR2 YSYEKL. Trimming at V came to 1 base and at J to 2 bases, leaving 8 bases not matched to a gene. The CDR3 DNA reads TGCGCCAGCAGCCAAGCCATAGGGGGCGATACCTACGAGCAGTACTTC. This sequence encodes CASSQAIGGDTYEQYF.

The rearrangement links TRBV24-1 to TRBJ2-3; TRBD1 matches at 9 bases. V lost 3 bases to trimming and J lost 5 bases; unmatched junction nucleotides: 5. Germline-derived CDR1 and CDR2 are KGHDR and SFDVKD. The length of the CDR3 is 15 residues. CDR3 protein: CATSDRNRGRDTQYF. CDR3 nucleotides: TGTGCCACCAGTGATCGGAACAGGGGGCGAGATACGCAGTATTTT.

The table lists this clonotype with a count of one. The chain employs TRBV7-9 and TRBJ2-6, with 7 bases lining up with TRBD1. The CDR3 length is 19 residues. Looked up from germline, CDR1 is SEHNR and CDR2 is FQNEAQ (reference sequence). Trimming took 4 bases from V and 1 from J; bases not matched to a gene: 13. This chain's CDR3 is CASSSLTGWSISGANVLTF. The CDR3 nucleotides read TGTGCCAGCAGCTCACTGACAGGGTGGTCCATTTCTGGGGCCAACGTCCTGACTTTC.